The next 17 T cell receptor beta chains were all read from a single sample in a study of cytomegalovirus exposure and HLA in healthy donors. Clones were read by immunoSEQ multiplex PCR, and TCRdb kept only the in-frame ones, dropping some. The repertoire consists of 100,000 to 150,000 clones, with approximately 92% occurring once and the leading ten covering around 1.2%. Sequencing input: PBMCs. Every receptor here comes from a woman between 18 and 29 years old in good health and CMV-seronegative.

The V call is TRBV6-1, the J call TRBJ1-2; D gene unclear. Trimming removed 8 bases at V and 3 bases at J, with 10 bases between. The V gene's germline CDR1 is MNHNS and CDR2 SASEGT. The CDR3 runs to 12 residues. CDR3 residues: CASSYPDYGYTF. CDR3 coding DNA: TGTGCCAGCTCTTACCCGGACTATGGCTACACCTTC.

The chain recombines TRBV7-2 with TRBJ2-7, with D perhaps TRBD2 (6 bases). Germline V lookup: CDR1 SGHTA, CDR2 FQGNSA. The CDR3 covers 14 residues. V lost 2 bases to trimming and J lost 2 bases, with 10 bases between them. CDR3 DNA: TGTGCCAGCAGCTTATGGGCGGGGCCCTACGAGCAGTACTTC. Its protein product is CASSLWAGPYEQYF.

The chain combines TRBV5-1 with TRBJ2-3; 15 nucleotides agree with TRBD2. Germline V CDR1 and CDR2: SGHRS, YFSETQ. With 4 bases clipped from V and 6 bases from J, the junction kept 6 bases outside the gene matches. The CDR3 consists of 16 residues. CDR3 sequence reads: CASSRTSGGAEDTQYF. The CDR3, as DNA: TGCGCCAGCAGCCGGACTAGCGGGGGGGCGGAGGATACGCAGTATTTT.

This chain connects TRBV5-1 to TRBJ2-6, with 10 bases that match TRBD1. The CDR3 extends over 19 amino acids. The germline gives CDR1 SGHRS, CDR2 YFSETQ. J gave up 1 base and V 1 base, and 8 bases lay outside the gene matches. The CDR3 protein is CASSLRPGQGLSGANVLTF. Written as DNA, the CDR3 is TGCGCCAGCAGCTTGCGGCCGGGACAGGGGCTATCTGGGGCCAACGTCCTGACTTTC. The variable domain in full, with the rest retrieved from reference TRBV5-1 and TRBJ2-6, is KAGVTQTPRYLIKTRGQQVTLSCSPISGHRSVSWYQQTPGQGLQFLFEYFSETQRNKGNFPGRFSGRQFSNSRSEMNVSTLELGDSALYLCASSLRPGQGLSGANVLTFGAGSRLTVL.

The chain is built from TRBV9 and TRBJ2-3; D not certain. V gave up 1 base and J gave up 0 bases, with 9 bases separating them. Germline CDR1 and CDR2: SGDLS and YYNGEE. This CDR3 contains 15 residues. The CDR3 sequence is CASSVYAASTDTQYF. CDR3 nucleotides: TGTGCCAGCAGCGTATACGCTGCGAGCACAGATACGCAGTATTTT.

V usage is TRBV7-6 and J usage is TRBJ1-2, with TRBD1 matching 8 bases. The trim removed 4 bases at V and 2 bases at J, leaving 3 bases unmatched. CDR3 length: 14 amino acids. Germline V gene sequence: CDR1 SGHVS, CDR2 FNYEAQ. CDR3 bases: TGTGCCAGCAGCTCGACAGGGGAGAACTATGGCTACACCTTC. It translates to CASSSTGENYGYTF.

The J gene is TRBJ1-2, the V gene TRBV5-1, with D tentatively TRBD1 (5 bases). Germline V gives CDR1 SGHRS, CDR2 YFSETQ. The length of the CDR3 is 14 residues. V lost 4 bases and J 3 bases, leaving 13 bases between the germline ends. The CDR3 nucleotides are TGCGCCAGCAGCCTCCGACAGACTTACTATGGCTACACCTTC. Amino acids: CASSLRQTYYGYTF.

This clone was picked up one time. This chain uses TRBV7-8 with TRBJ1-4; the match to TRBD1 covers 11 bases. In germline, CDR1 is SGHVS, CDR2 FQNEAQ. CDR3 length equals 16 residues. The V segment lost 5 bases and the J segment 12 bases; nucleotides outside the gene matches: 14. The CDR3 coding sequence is TGTGCCAGCAGCCTGGACAGGGGGCTAATCAAATCAGAACTGTTTTTT. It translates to CASSLDRGLIKSELFF.

The CDR3 DNA follows: TGTGCCAGCAGTGTTGGAGGACAGGGTGGGACAGATACGCAGTATTTT. This codes for CASSVGGQGGTDTQYF. The V call is TRBV6-4, the J call TRBJ2-3; TRBD1 matches at 8 bases. The ends lost 4 bases at V and 3 bases at J; junction bases unmatched: 9. Germline CDR1 MRHNA, CDR2 SNTAGT. This CDR3 region has 16 residues.

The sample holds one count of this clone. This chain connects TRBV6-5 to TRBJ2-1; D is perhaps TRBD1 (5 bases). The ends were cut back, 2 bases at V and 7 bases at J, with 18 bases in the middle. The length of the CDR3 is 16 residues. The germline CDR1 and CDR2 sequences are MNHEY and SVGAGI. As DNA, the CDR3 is TGTGCCAGCAGTTACGGGGCCCCCCAATTGAGGAATGAGCAGTTCTTC. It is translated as CASSYGAPQLRNEQFF.

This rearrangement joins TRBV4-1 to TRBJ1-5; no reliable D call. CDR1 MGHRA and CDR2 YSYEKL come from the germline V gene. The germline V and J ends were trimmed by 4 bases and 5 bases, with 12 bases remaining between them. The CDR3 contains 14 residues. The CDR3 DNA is TGCGCCAGCAGCCTTTTACGAGGTCATCAGCCCCAGCATTTT. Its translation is CASSLLRGHQPQHF.

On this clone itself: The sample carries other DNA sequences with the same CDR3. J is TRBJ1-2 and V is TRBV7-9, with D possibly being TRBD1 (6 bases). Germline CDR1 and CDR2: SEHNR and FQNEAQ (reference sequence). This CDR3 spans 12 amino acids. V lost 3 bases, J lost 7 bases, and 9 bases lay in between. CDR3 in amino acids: CASSLVGAGYTF. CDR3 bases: TGTGCCAGCAGCTTGGTGGGGGCTGGCTACACCTTC.

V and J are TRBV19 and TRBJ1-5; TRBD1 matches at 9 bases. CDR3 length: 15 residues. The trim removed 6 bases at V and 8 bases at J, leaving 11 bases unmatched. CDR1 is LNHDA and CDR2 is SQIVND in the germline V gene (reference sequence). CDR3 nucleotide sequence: TGTGCCAGTAGGCACCGGGACAGGGTCATGGAGCCCCAGCATTTT. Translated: CASRHRDRVMEPQHF.

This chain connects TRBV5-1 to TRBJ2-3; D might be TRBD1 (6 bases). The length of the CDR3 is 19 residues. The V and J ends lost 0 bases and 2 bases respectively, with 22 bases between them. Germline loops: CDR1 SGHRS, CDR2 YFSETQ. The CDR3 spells CASSLARDTPNGYTDTQYF. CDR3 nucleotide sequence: TGCGCCAGCAGCTTGGCCCGGGACACCCCAAACGGATACACAGATACGCAGTATTTT.

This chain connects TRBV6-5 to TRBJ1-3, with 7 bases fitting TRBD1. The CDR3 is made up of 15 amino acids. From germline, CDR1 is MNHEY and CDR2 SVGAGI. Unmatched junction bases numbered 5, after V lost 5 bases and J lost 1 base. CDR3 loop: CASSPQGISGNTIYF. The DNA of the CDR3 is TGTGCCAGCAGTCCACAGGGGATTTCTGGAAACACCATATATTTT.

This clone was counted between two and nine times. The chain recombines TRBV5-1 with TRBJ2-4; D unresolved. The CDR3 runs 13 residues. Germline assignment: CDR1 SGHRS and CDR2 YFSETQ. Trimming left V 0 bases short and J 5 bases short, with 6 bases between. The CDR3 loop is CASSLGAQNIQYF. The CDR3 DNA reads TGCGCCAGCAGCTTGGGCGCCCAAAACATTCAGTACTTC.

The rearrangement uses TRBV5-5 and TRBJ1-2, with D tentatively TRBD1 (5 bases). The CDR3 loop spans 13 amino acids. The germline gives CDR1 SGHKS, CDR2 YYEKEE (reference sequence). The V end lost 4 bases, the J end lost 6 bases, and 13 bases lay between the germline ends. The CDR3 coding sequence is TGTGCCAGCAGCACCCGGACACGGGATGGCTACACCTTC. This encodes CASSTRTRDGYTF.